This T cell receptor (beta chain) appears in the sequencing data of a study of blood T cell repertoires in COVID-19. Study at large: Specimens from acute and convalescent COVID-19 originated in the United States, Italy and Spain.

Produced via immunoSEQ multiplex PCR; TCRdb's table is partial and in-frame only. The sample holds about 32,000 clones; over 85% are singletons and the top ten take approximately 0.94%. This CDR3 contains 14 residues. V was pared by 5 bases and J by 5 bases, with 9 bases of the junction left unmatched. Germline loops: CDR1 SGHAT, CDR2 FQDESV (reference sequence). Sequencing input: peripheral blood. The J gene is TRBJ2-7, the V gene TRBV11-1; 7 bases match TRBD1. The sequence was obtained from a male donor with active COVID-19. CDR3 loop: CASSRTGAFHEQYF. In nucleotides, the CDR3 is TGTGCCAGCAGCCGAACAGGGGCCTTCCACGAGCAGTACTTC. Full variable domain (remainder filled in from reference TRBV11-1 and TRBJ2-7): EAEVAQSPRYKITEKSQAVAFWCDPISGHATLYWYRQILGQGPELLVQFQDESVVDDSQLPKDRFSAERLKGVDSTLKIQPAELGDSAMYLCASSRTGAFHEQYFGPGTRLTVT.